Described below is a single T cell receptor (beta chain) sequence and its context. Its antigen is not known. UMI-labeled 5' RACE yielded the TRB cDNA libraries. TCRdb re-called the 5' RACE reads and gives one entry per CDR3 protein, without DNA. The sample table includes fewer than 140,000 distinct CDR3 sequences. Per the germline V gene, CDR1 is SGHTA and CDR2 is FQGTGA. The CDR3 length is 14 residues. The sample originates from a study of CXCR3-negative and CXCR3-positive naive CD8 T cells. Study-wide findings and caveats: With surface CD5 comparable between naive subsets, TCR strength was estimated using properties derived from the TRB CDR3. Researchers report that CXCR3-positive naive cells carry more hydrophobic TRB CDR3s than CXCR3-negative naive cells.

The V gene is TRBV7-3, the J gene TRBJ2-1; TCRdb proposes TRBD1, but this gene call is untestable without DNA. Sequencing was performed on naive CXCR3+ CD8+ T cells from blood. As for subset: CD45RO-CCR7+CD27+CD95- naive CD8+ T cells expressing CXCR3 (TNR3+). The TCR comes from a human donor in good health. Some clones in this sample may be carry-over from other donors' samples. The chain's CDR3 is CASSLPGTYNEQFF.